This T cell receptor (beta chain) was identified in a study of identical twins. Addition of a universal primer site occurred through template switching, and cDNA carried unique molecular identifiers. Each CDR3 protein gets one entry after TCRdb re-called the 5' RACE reads with MiXCR. The data show roughly 1.6 million distinct CDR3 sequences, with roughly a third seen just once and about 0.27% held by the top ten. In every case, the donor was a healthy Caucasian. Comments on this clonotype: Sequence at one end of the junction differs from germline and may be a read error.

This CDR3 comprises 11 residues. CDR1 is SEHNR and CDR2 is FQNEAQ in the germline V gene (reference sequence). The chain recombines TRBV7-9 with TRBJ1-2; D unclear. Sequencing was carried out using cord blood. The sequence derives from a newborn girl in good health. DNA for the CDR3: TGTGCCAGCCTCGCGGTTGATGGCGACACCTTC. This gives the protein CASLAVDGDTF.